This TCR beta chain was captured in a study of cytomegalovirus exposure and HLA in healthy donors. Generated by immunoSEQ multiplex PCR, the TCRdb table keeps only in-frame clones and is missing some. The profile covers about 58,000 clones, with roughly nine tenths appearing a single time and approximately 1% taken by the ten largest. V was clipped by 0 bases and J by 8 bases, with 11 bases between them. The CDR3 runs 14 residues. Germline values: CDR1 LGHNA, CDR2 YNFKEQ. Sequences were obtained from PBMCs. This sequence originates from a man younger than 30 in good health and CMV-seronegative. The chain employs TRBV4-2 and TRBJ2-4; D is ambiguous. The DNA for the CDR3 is TGTGCCAGCAGCCAAGAGGGCAGTTCACACATTCAGTACTTC. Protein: CASSQEGSSHIQYF.